This T cell receptor (beta chain) was identified during a study of molecular identifiers for immune sequencing clone quantification. Study summary: In replicates, RNA taken from roughly 18,000 or 92,000 naive CD8 cells was divided five ways, and four portions underwent sequencing.

Sorting recovered naive CD8 T cells on a CD8+CD4-CCR7+CD45RA+ profile. On this clonotype itself: Its antigen remains unknown. Possible read error: a much larger clone is one base away.

General study results and limits: In naive cells, under 1% of molecules belonged to clones above 20 RNA copies, against over 99% in effector cells.

Making the bulk TCR libraries relied on previously described methods and listed TCR primers. Using its own MiXCR run on the PCR reads, TCRdb lists one record per CDR3 protein. In the table there are approximately 670,000 distinct CDR3 sequences, roughly 21% of which are singletons. This receptor was taken from a human donor in good health. Some libraries in this study had Jurkat cell RNA spiked in. Sequenced sample: naive CD8+ T cells from blood, with Jurkat cell RNA spiked in. The sample's subset: FACS-sorted CD8+CD4-CCR7+CD45RA+ naive T cells.

The CDR3 DNA reads TGCGCCAGCGGCCCACCCCCCGAGCGGGGGGGTGAAGAGACCCAGTACTTC. As protein: CASGPPPERGGEETQYF. The rearrangement joins TRBV4-1 to TRBJ2-5, with TRBD2 identical over 10 bases. Trimming cost V 8 bases and J 3 bases; bases outside gene matches: 15. CDR3 length: 17 residues. Germline assignment: CDR1 MGHRA and CDR2 YSYEKL.